Below, 21 T cell receptor beta chains from the same sample are listed, as sequenced in a study of cytomegalovirus exposure and HLA in healthy donors. PCR involved 60 Vbeta and 13 Jbeta primers. TCRdb's copy holds only in-frame clones and misses some; the assay was immunoSEQ multiplex PCR. The sample gives about 190,000 clones, 70% to 75% of which show up once; about 5% is in the top ten. Material: PBMCs. These receptors were obtained from a man under 40 in good health and CMV-seropositive.

The V gene is TRBV5-6, the J gene TRBJ1-1; 7 bases align to TRBD1. Losses at the gene ends were 7 bases for V and 5 bases for J; bases not matched to a gene: 8. CDR3 length: 13 amino acids. Germline V gene lookup returns CDR1 SGHDT and CDR2 YYEEEE. DNA for the CDR3: TGTGCCAGCCAGACAGGGTTTTTGACTGAAGCTTTCTTT. Translated: CASQTGFLTEAFF.

The chain couples TRBV19 to TRBJ2-2; D possibly corresponds to TRBD1 (6 bases). This CDR3 spans 16 amino acids. CDR1 and CDR2 (germline): LNHDA, SQIVND (reference sequence). Between the trimmed V and J ends, which lost 7 bases and 3 bases, there was a span of 18 bases. The CDR3 DNA reads as TGTGCCAGTAAACCCCAGGCAGGGGACGACACCGGGGAGCTGTTTTTT. This gives the protein CASKPQAGDDTGELFF.

The chain carries TRBV2 and TRBJ2-6; 11 bases fit TRBD2. This CDR3 spans 18 amino acids. J was trimmed by 1 base and V by 6 bases; bases with no gene match: 8. Germline assignment: CDR1 SNHLY and CDR2 FYNNEI. The CDR3 nucleotides read TGTGCCAGCAGACTACTAGCGGGGGTCCTATCTGGGGCCAACGTCCTGACTTTC. It yields the protein CASRLLAGVLSGANVLTF. Full variable domain (remainder filled in from reference TRBV2 and TRBJ2-6): EPEVTQTPSHQVTQMGQEVILRCVPISNHLYFYWYRQILGQKVEFLVSFYNNEISEKSEIFDDQFSVERPDGSNFTLKIRSTKLEDSAMYFCASRLLAGVLSGANVLTFGAGSRLTVL.

The rearrangement uses TRBV28 and TRBJ2-5; D uncertain. In germline, CDR1 is MDHEN, CDR2 SYDVKM. The CDR3 is 11 residues long. V shed 5 bases and J shed 11 bases, with 12 bases lying between them. In DNA, the CDR3 is TGTGCCAGCAGTCCCACGCGAGAGCAGTACTTC. The encoded protein is CASSPTREQYF.

The chain employs TRBV2 and TRBJ1-5; D might be TRBD1 (5 bases). CDR3 length: 15 residues. The V end lost 4 bases, the J end lost 0 bases, and 10 bases lay between the germline ends. The germline gives CDR1 SNHLY, CDR2 FYNNEI. The CDR3 spells CASSVQGNSNQPQHF. The CDR3 DNA follows: TGTGCCAGCAGTGTGCAGGGAAATAGCAATCAGCCCCAGCATTTT.

The chain employs TRBV2 and TRBJ2-7; 11 bases align to TRBD2. V shed 7 bases and J 6 bases; nucleotides not matched to a gene: 8. Germline values: CDR1 SNHLY, CDR2 FYNNEI. This CDR3 is built from 14 residues. Here the CDR3 reads CASTRLAGSTEQYF. DNA of the CDR3: TGTGCCAGCACCCGACTAGCGGGAAGCACCGAGCAGTACTTC.

The sample holds a few counts of this clone. This chain links TRBV29-1 with TRBJ2-5; a weak D match, TRBD2 (5 bases). This CDR3 is 16 amino acids long. V lost 3 bases to trimming and J lost 1 base, with 18 bases between them. CDR1 is SQVTM and CDR2 is ANQGSEA in the germline V gene. As DNA, the CDR3 is TGCAGCGTTGAGGGCCTAGCAGGAGACCGCCAAGAGACCCAGTACTTC. Translation gives CSVEGLAGDRQETQYF.

The rearrangement links TRBV28 to TRBJ2-7; D unresolved. Germline V gives CDR1 MDHEN, CDR2 SYDVKM. The CDR3 is 10 residues long. Trimming pared 4 bases from V and 5 bases from J, leaving 3 bases between. CDR3 sequence reads: CASSYNEQYF. CDR3 DNA: TGTGCCAGCAGTTACAACGAGCAGTACTTC.

The chain has TRBV6-6 and TRBJ2-1; D may be TRBD2 (5 bases). The germline V gene encodes CDR1 MNHNY and CDR2 SVGAGI (reference sequence). V lost 6 bases to trimming and J lost 7 bases, with 22 bases between them. This CDR3 is 16 amino acids long. CDR3 protein: CASSYPVAAAGNEQFF. Written as DNA, the CDR3 is TGTGCCAGCAGCTACCCGGTGGCGGCCGCGGGTAATGAGCAGTTCTTC.

V is TRBV14 and J is TRBJ1-5, with 10 bases fitting TRBD1. The V gene's germline CDR1 is SGHDN and CDR2 FVKESK. The V and J ends lost 4 bases and 1 base, in that order; junction bases with no gene match: 7. CDR3 length: 17 residues. The CDR3 here is CASSRDRGPLSNQPQHF. The CDR3 DNA reads as TGTGCCAGCAGCCGGGACAGGGGCCCCTTGAGCAATCAGCCCCAGCATTTT.

Notes on this clone: Sequence at one end of the junction differs from germline and may be a read error. The chain employs TRBV11-2 and TRBJ1-1; D is perhaps TRBD1 (6 bases). The CDR3 spans 12 residues. Per germline, CDR1 SGHAT and CDR2 FQNNGV. The CDR3 region is CASSLDRGRGTF. The CDR3, as DNA: TGTGCCAGCAGCTTAGATCGGGGAAGGGGGACCTTT.

This chain uses TRBV18 with TRBJ2-2, with D possibly matching TRBD2 (6 bases). Trimming took off 7 bases at V and 0 bases at J, with 18 bases between the two ends. The CDR3 consists of 17 residues. Per the germline V gene, CDR1 is KGHSH and CDR2 is LQKENI. In nucleotides, the CDR3 is TGTGCCAGCTTTTCCGAGTGGCTAGCGTCGAACACCGGGGAGCTGTTTTTT. Translated, it gives CASFSEWLASNTGELFF.

About this clone: The same CDR3 is also encoded by other DNA sequences in this sample. This chain joins TRBV30 and TRBJ2-3; a weak D match, TRBD2 (5 bases). Germline assignment: CDR1 GTSNPN and CDR2 SVGIG (reference sequence). CDR3 length: 11 residues. V lost 1 base to trimming and J lost 6 bases, with 5 bases between them. The CDR3 reads CAWSAGDTQYF. The CDR3 bases are TGTGCCTGGAGTGCGGGGGATACGCAGTATTTT. Using reference TRBV30 and TRBJ2-3 for the parts outside the CDR3, the full variable domain is SQTIHQWPATLVQPVGSPLSLECTVEGTSNPNLYWYRQAAGRGLQLLFYSVGIGQISSEVPQNLSASRPQDRQFILSSKKLLLSDSGFYLCAWSAGDTQYFGPGTRLTVL.

The chain combines TRBV9 with TRBJ2-7; possibly TRBD2 for D (7 bases). The CDR3 has 15 residues. Germline CDR1 SGDLS, CDR2 YYNGEE. V lost 3 bases to trimming and J lost 5 bases, with 18 bases between them. CDR3 sequence reads: CASSASGAGADEQYF. CDR3 coding DNA: TGTGCCAGCAGCGCCTCCGGTGCGGGGGCGGACGAGCAGTACTTC.

This clone was seen only once. The genes are TRBV28 and TRBJ2-7, with 9 bases lining up with TRBD1. The CDR3 is made up of 15 amino acids. Germline V gene data show CDR1 as MDHEN and CDR2 as SYDVKM. Trimming at V came to 11 bases and at J to 1 base, leaving 12 bases not matched to a gene. The CDR3 loop reads CAVWSKGTGSYEQYF. The CDR3 DNA reads as TGTGCCGTCTGGAGCAAAGGGACAGGGTCCTACGAGCAGTACTTC.

The genes are TRBV5-1 and TRBJ2-2; 8 bases are a match to TRBD1. CDR1 and CDR2 (germline): SGHRS, YFSETQ. The junction had 10 bases not matched to a gene; V was cut back by 0 bases and J by 6 bases. The CDR3 runs 17 residues. In nucleotides, the CDR3 is TGCGCCAGCAGCTTGGGGATCGGACAGGGTAATTCCGGGGAGCTGTTTTTT. It specifies CASSLGIGQGNSGELFF. The whole variable domain, remainder taken from reference TRBV5-1 and TRBJ2-2, is KAGVTQTPRYLIKTRGQQVTLSCSPISGHRSVSWYQQTPGQGLQFLFEYFSETQRNKGNFPGRFSGRQFSNSRSEMNVSTLELGDSALYLCASSLGIGQGNSGELFFGEGSRLTVL.

The chain links TRBV7-9 to TRBJ1-3, with D possibly matching TRBD1 (5 bases). This CDR3 contains 18 residues. V gave up 0 bases and J gave up 0 bases, with 15 bases separating them. CDR1 and CDR2 (germline): SEHNR, FQNEAQ (reference sequence). DNA of the CDR3: TGTGCCAGCAGCTTAGCGGGGGGGGGTTCAAGCTCTGGAAACACCATATATTTT. Protein product: CASSLAGGGSSSGNTIYF.

V gene TRBV7-2 combines with J gene TRBJ2-1; 7 nucleotides agree with TRBD2. The ends lost 4 bases at V and 4 bases at J; junction bases unmatched: 7. The CDR3 is made up of 15 amino acids. The germline gives CDR1 SGHTA, CDR2 FQGNSA. CDR3 nucleotides: TGTGCCAGCAGCTCCCAAGCGGGATTATACAATGAGCAGTTCTTC. This sequence encodes CASSSQAGLYNEQFF.

The V gene is TRBV4-1, the J gene TRBJ2-1, with TRBD1 identical over 7 bases. The CDR3 extends over 15 amino acids. Trimming cost V 4 bases and J 0 bases; bases outside gene matches: 3. Germline CDR1 is MGHRA and CDR2 is YSYEKL. CDR3 sequence: CASSPDRSSYNEQFF. For the CDR3, the DNA is TGCGCCAGCAGCCCGGACAGGAGCTCCTACAATGAGCAGTTCTTC.

The genes are TRBV9 and TRBJ2-3; D ambiguous. The CDR3 is made up of 16 amino acids. V lost 4 bases, J lost 2 bases, and 17 bases lay in between. Germline-derived CDR1 and CDR2 are SGDLS and YYNGEE. CDR3 sequence (DNA): TGTGCCAGCAGCCGCCTACCGACGAGGAACACAGATACGCAGTATTTT. Its translation is CASSRLPTRNTDTQYF.

In this sample, this clone turned up a few times. This chain connects TRBV28 to TRBJ2-2; weak D call: TRBD2 (5 bases). Germline V gene sequence: CDR1 MDHEN, CDR2 SYDVKM. This CDR3 comprises 14 residues. V was pared by 2 bases and J by 4 bases, with 8 bases between. CDR3 protein: CASSLAGATGELFF. In DNA form, the CDR3 reads TGTGCCAGCAGTTTAGCGGGTGCCACCGGGGAGCTGTTTTTT.